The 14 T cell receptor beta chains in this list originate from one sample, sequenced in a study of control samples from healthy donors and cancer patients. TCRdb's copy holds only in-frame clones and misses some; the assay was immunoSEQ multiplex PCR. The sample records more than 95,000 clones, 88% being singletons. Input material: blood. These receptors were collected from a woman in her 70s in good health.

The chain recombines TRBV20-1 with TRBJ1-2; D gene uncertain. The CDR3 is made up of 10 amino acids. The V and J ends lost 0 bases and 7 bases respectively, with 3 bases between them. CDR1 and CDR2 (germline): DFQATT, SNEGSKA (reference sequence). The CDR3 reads CSARDLGYTF. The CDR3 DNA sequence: TGCAGTGCTAGAGACCTTGGCTACACCTTC.

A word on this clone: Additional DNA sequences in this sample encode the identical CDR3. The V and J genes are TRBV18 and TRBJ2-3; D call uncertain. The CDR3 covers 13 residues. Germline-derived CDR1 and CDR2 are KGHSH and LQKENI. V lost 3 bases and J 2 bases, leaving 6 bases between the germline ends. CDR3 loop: CASSPSLTDTQYF. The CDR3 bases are TGTGCCAGCTCACCGAGTCTCACAGATACGCAGTATTTT.

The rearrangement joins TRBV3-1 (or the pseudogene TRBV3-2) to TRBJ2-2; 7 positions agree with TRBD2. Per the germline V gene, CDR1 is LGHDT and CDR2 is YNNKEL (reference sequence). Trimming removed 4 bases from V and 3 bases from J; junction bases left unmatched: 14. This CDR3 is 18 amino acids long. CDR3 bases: TGTGCCAGCAGCCGCCTCCGCGGGGGACTACAGGACACCGGGGAGCTGTTTTTT. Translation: CASSRLRGGLQDTGELFF.

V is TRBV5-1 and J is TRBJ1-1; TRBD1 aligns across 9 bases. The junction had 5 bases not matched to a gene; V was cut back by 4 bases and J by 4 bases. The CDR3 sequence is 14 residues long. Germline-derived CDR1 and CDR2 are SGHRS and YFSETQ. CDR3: CASSTDRGGTEAFF. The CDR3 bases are TGCGCCAGCAGCACCGACAGGGGGGGCACTGAAGCTTTCTTT.

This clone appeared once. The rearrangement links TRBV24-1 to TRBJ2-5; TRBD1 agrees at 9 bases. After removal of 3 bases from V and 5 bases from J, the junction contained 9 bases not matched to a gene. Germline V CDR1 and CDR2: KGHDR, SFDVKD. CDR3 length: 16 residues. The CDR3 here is CATSDTGTGTAETQYF. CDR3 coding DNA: TGTGCCACCAGTGATACCGGGACAGGGACAGCGGAGACCCAGTACTTC.

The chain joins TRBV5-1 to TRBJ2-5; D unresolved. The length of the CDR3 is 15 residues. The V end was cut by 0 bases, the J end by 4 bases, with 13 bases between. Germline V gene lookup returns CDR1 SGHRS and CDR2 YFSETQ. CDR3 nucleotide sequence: TGCGCCAGCAGCTTGGCCGGCAGCCGTAGAGAGACCCAGTACTTC. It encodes CASSLAGSRRETQYF. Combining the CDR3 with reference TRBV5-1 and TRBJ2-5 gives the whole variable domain KAGVTQTPRYLIKTRGQQVTLSCSPISGHRSVSWYQQTPGQGLQFLFEYFSETQRNKGNFPGRFSGRQFSNSRSEMNVSTLELGDSALYLCASSLAGSRRETQYFGPGTRLLVL.

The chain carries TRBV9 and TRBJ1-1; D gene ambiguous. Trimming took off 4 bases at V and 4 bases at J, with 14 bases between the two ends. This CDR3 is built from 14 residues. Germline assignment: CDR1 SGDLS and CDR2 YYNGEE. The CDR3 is CASSPGGTVTEAFF. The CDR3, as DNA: TGTGCCAGCAGCCCCGGCGGAACAGTCACTGAAGCTTTCTTT.

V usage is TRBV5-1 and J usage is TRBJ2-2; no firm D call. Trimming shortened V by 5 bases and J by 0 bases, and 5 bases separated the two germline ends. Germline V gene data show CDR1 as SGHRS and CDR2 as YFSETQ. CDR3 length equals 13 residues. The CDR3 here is CASRSANTGELFF. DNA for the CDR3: TGCGCCAGCAGGTCAGCGAACACCGGGGAGCTGTTTTTT.

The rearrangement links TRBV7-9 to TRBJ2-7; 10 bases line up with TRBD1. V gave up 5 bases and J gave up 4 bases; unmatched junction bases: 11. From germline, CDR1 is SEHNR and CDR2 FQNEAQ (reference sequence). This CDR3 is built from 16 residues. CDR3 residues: CASSLPRDRGPYEQYF. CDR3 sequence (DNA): TGTGCCAGCAGCCTCCCCAGGGACAGGGGACCGTACGAGCAGTACTTC. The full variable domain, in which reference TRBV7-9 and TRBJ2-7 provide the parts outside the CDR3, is DTGVSQNPRHKITKRGQNVTFRCDPISEHNRLYWYRQTLGQGPEFLTYFQNEAQLEKSRLLSDRFSAERPKGSFSTLEIQRTEQGDSAMYLCASSLPRDRGPYEQYFGPGTRLTVT.

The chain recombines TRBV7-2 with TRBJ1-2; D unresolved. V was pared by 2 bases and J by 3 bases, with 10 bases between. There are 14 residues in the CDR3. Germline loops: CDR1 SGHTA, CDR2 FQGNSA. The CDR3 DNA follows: TGTGCCAGCAGCTTATTTGGGGTGGACTATGGCTACACCTTC. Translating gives CASSLFGVDYGYTF.

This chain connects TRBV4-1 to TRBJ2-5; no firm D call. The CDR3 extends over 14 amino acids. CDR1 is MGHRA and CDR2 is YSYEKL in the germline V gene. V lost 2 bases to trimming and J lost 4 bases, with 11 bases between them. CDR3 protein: CASSQPLGIETQYF. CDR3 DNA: TGCGCCAGCAGCCAACCCTTGGGGATAGAGACCCAGTACTTC.

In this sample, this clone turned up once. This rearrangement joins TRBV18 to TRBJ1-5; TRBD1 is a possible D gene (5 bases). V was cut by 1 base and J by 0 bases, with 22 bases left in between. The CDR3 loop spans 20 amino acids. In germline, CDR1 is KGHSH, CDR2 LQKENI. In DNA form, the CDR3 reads TGTGCCAGCTCACCACGTTACCTGGCAGGGCTTACTGATAGCAATCAGCCCCAGCATTTT. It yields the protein CASSPRYLAGLTDSNQPQHF.

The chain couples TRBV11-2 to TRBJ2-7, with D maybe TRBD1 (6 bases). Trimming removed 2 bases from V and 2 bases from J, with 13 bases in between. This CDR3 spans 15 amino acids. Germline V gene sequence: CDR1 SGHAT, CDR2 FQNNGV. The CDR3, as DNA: TGTGCCAGCAGCTTACAACTGGACAGAGCCTACGAGCAGTACTTC. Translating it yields CASSLQLDRAYEQYF.

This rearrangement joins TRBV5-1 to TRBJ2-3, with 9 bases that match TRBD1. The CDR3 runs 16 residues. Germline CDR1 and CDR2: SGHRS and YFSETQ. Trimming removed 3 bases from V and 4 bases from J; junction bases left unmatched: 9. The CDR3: CASSSARQGGSDTQYF. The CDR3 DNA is TGCGCCAGCAGCTCCGCCCGACAGGGGGGCTCAGATACGCAGTATTTT.